These 20 T cell receptor beta chains share one sample of origin, sequenced in a study of cytomegalovirus exposure and HLA in healthy donors. PCR involved 60 Vbeta and 13 Jbeta primers. The table came from immunoSEQ multiplex PCR; TCRdb's copy has only in-frame clones and leaves some out. Of some 250,000 clones in the sample, about 80% were seen once. Sample: PBMCs. All receptors derive from a woman aged 40 to 49 in good health and CMV-seropositive.

V usage is TRBV11-2 and J usage is TRBJ1-4, with 7 nucleotides matching TRBD1. CDR1 SGHAT and CDR2 FQNNGV come from the germline V gene. The CDR3 sequence is 15 residues long. V was clipped by 4 bases and J by 8 bases; unmatched bases: 10. The CDR3 reads CASSSLTGKEEKLFF. The CDR3 DNA reads TGTGCCAGCAGCTCTTTGACAGGGAAAGAGGAAAAACTGTTTTTT.

This sequence joins TRBV7-9 and TRBJ2-7; possible D gene TRBD2, 5 bases. This CDR3 is built from 14 residues. Per the germline V gene, CDR1 is SEHNR and CDR2 is FQNEAQ (reference sequence). The V end lost 4 bases, the J end lost 4 bases, and 14 bases lay between the germline ends. CDR3 amino acids: CASSSLSRGYEQYF. CDR3 bases: TGTGCCAGCAGCTCTCTTTCCCGGGGATACGAGCAGTACTTC.

The chain employs TRBV4-3 and TRBJ1-2, with 11 bases fitting TRBD1. V shed 3 bases, J shed 6 bases, and the junction held 6 bases outside the gene matches. There are 15 residues in the CDR3. The germline V gene has CDR1 LGHNA and CDR2 YSLEER. The CDR3 region is CASSHGTGGTHGYTF. As DNA, the CDR3 is TGCGCCAGCAGCCATGGGACAGGGGGGACCCATGGCTACACCTTC.

The genes are TRBV30 and TRBJ2-5, with TRBD2 matching 8 bases. J was trimmed by 4 bases and V by 2 bases; bases with no gene match: 3. Germline V lookup: CDR1 GTSNPN, CDR2 SVGIG (reference sequence). The CDR3 is 13 amino acids. The CDR3 sequence is CAWSSGGRETQYF. CDR3 sequence (DNA): TGTGCCTGGAGTTCGGGAGGGCGAGAGACCCAGTACTTC.

This chain joins TRBV5-1 and TRBJ1-2; 8 bases map to TRBD1. Germline CDR1 SGHRS, CDR2 YFSETQ. The length of the CDR3 is 13 residues. V lost 2 bases, J lost 7 bases, and 4 bases stayed unmatched. CDR3 amino acids: CASSFPGGVGYTF. The CDR3 DNA reads as TGCGCCAGCAGCTTCCCAGGGGGCGTTGGCTACACCTTC.

The chain employs TRBV6-5 and TRBJ2-2; maybe TRBD1 (5 bases). Germline V gene sequence: CDR1 MNHEY, CDR2 SVGAGI. The V gene lost 0 bases and the J gene lost 8 bases, with 16 bases spanning the gap. The CDR3 spans 16 residues. The chain's CDR3 is CASSYSSTAGSGELFF. The CDR3 coding sequence is TGTGCCAGCAGTTACTCGTCGACAGCCGGTAGTGGGGAGCTGTTTTTT.

In its sample, this clone was seen once. The V call is TRBV19, the J call TRBJ1-4; unclear D gene. The CDR3 length is 15 residues. Germline V CDR1 and CDR2: LNHDA, SQIVND (reference sequence). Between the trimmed V and J ends, which lost 5 bases and 0 bases, there was a span of 10 bases. As DNA, the CDR3 is TGTGCCAGTAGTGCGTGGTCGACAACTAATGAAAAACTGTTTTTT. It encodes CASSAWSTTNEKLFF.

Regarding this clone: The CDR3 end shows no conserved phenylalanine or tryptophan, and so a read error is likely. This sequence joins TRBV7-2 and TRBJ1-1, with D possibly being TRBD1 (5 bases). Germline loops: CDR1 SGHTA, CDR2 FQGNSA. This CDR3 is 15 amino acids long. V lost 5 bases and J 6 bases, leaving 19 bases between the germline ends. CDR3 bases: TGTGCCAGCAGCGCGGGGGAGAGGTCCTCATCTGAAGCTTTCCTT. Residues: CASSAGERSSSEAFL.

This chain's CDR3 is CASRTGQNTEAFF. Here the CDR3 DNA reads TGTGCCAGCAGGACAGGGCAGAACACTGAAGCTTTCTTT. The chain couples TRBV7-9 to TRBJ1-1, with 7 bases fitting TRBD1. Trimming at V came to 6 bases and at J to 1 base, leaving 2 bases not matched to a gene. The length of the CDR3 is 13 residues. Germline-derived CDR1 and CDR2 are SEHNR and FQNEAQ (reference sequence).

This sequence joins TRBV4-1 and TRBJ1-4; 9 bases line up with TRBD1. The CDR3 extends over 18 amino acids. V gave up 4 bases and J gave up 7 bases; unmatched junction bases: 16. CDR1 MGHRA and CDR2 YSYEKL come from the germline V gene. This CDR3 is CASSRFLPGQGRSEKLFF. The CDR3 nucleotides read TGCGCCAGCAGCCGATTTTTACCGGGACAGGGTCGGAGTGAAAAACTGTTTTTT.

The chain combines TRBV6-6 with TRBJ2-1, with TRBD1 matching over 7 bases. Per the germline V gene, CDR1 is MNHNY and CDR2 is SVGAGI (reference sequence). Trimming at V came to 1 base and at J to 5 bases, leaving 8 bases not matched to a gene. This CDR3 has 16 amino acids. CDR3 sequence reads: CASSYLGFTGDNEQFF. The CDR3 nucleotides read TGTGCCAGCAGTTACTTGGGTTTTACAGGGGACAATGAGCAGTTCTTC.

The chain couples TRBV6-6 to TRBJ2-1; 8 bases are shared with TRBD2. With 5 bases clipped from V and 8 bases from J, the junction kept 11 bases outside the gene matches. The V gene's germline CDR1 is MNHNY and CDR2 SVGAGI (reference sequence). This CDR3 region has 15 residues. CDR3 nucleotide sequence: TGTGCCAGCAGTAGACTAGCGCGGGCAGGGGATGAGCAGTTCTTC. It specifies CASSRLARAGDEQFF.

This chain links TRBV11-3 with TRBJ2-1, with a weak D call TRBD2 (6 bases). Germline values: CDR1 SGHNT, CDR2 YENEEA. The V gene lost 0 bases and the J gene lost 8 bases, with 20 bases spanning the gap. This CDR3 has 17 residues. Written as DNA, the CDR3 is TGTGCCAGCAGCTTAGACCGCGGGATCCACTTCGCGGATGAGCAGTTCTTC. Its translation: CASSLDRGIHFADEQFF. The full variable domain, in which reference TRBV11-3 and TRBJ2-1 provide the parts outside the CDR3, is EAGVVQSPRYKIIEKKQPVAFWCNPISGHNTLYWYLQNLGQGPELLIRYENEEAVDDSQLPKDRFSAERLKGVDSTLKIQPAELGDSAVYLCASSLDRGIHFADEQFFGPGTRLTVL.

This clone was found a few times. The chain is built from TRBV27 and TRBJ1-1; D uncertain. Germline loops: CDR1 MNHEY, CDR2 SMNVEV (reference sequence). Trimming pared 5 bases from V and 3 bases from J, leaving 13 bases between. CDR3 size: 14 residues. CDR3 sequence: CASSALFPDTEAFF. In nucleotides, the CDR3 is TGTGCCAGCAGTGCCCTTTTTCCGGACACTGAAGCTTTCTTT.

This clone was observed a few times. The rearrangement joins TRBV4-3 to TRBJ1-1; 7 nucleotides agree with TRBD1. The trim removed 0 bases at V and 5 bases at J, leaving 9 bases unmatched. Germline assignment: CDR1 LGHNA and CDR2 YSLEER. CDR3 length: 16 amino acids. CDR3 sequence: CASSQDPRGEYTEAFF. CDR3 DNA sequence: TGCGCCAGCAGCCAAGATCCCAGGGGGGAATATACTGAAGCTTTCTTT.

The chain employs TRBV5-4 and TRBJ2-1; tentatively, D is TRBD2 (5 bases). This CDR3 contains 14 residues. The ends were cut back, 4 bases at V and 3 bases at J, with 11 bases in the middle. Germline values: CDR1 SGHNT, CDR2 YYREEE (reference sequence). For the CDR3, the DNA is TGTGCCAGCAGCGACCGGGGTCGCTACAATGAGCAGTTCTTC. Amino acids: CASSDRGRYNEQFF.

V and J are TRBV2 and TRBJ1-5; possibly TRBD1 for D (6 bases). V was trimmed by 4 bases and J by 7 bases, leaving 14 bases between them. The CDR3 consists of 14 residues. The V gene's germline CDR1 is SNHLY and CDR2 FYNNEI. CDR3 loop: CASSGTDLGQPQHF. Here the CDR3 DNA reads TGTGCCAGCAGTGGGACAGATTTGGGGCAGCCCCAGCATTTT.

The chain joins TRBV7-2 to TRBJ2-5; 8 positions match TRBD2. Unmatched junction bases numbered 2, after V lost 1 base and J lost 4 bases. The V gene's germline CDR1 is SGHTA and CDR2 FQGNSA. CDR3 size: 14 residues. CDR3 region: CASSLGLAGETQYF. CDR3 nucleotide sequence: TGTGCCAGCAGCTTAGGCCTAGCGGGAGAGACCCAGTACTTC.

The rearrangement joins TRBV29-1 to TRBJ1-2, with a possible D match to TRBD1 (6 bases). V lost 4 bases and J lost 1, with 10 bases in between. The length of the CDR3 is 13 residues. Looked up from germline, CDR1 is SQVTM and CDR2 is ANQGSEA. The CDR3 sequence is CSVVEDSNYGYTF. CDR3 nucleotides: TGCAGCGTTGTCGAGGACAGTAACTATGGCTACACCTTC.

The chain links TRBV7-6 to TRBJ1-2; 7 nucleotides align to TRBD1. The germline V gene encodes CDR1 SGHVS and CDR2 FNYEAQ. Trimming removed 5 bases from V and 3 bases from J; junction bases left unmatched: 3. The CDR3 covers 13 residues. The CDR3 here is CASSPDRDYGYTF. The DNA for the CDR3 is TGTGCCAGCAGCCCCGACAGGGACTATGGCTACACCTTC. The whole variable domain, remainder taken from reference TRBV7-6 and TRBJ1-2, is GAGVSQSPRYKVTKRGQDVALRCDPISGHVSLYWYRQALGQGPEFLTYFNYEAQQDKSGLPNDRFSAERPEGSISTLTIQRTEQRDSAMYRCASSPDRDYGYTFGSGTRLTVV.